The subject of this entry is one T cell receptor beta chain. Its antigen is currently unknown. This sample was included in a study of OX40 agonist ivuxolimab in advanced cancers. Overall study: People who had prior anti-PD-1, anti-PD-L1 or anti-CTLA-4 therapy could take part, and around 39% had some.

The assay was immunoSEQ multiplex PCR, and TCRdb's table has in-frame clones only and misses some. The profile covers 90,000 or so clones, with 85% to 90% appearing a single time and 0.33% taken by the ten largest. Study-level points and caveats: Relatively little clonal expansion, among the lowest observed, appeared in partial responders at 0.1-3.0 mg/kg.

There are 14 residues in the CDR3. V lost 4 bases and J 5 bases, leaving 13 bases between the germline ends. Per germline, CDR1 SGDLS and CDR2 YYNGEE. Patients were ineligible given autoimmune disease history or systemic immunosuppression. Collection of blood occurred at baseline, at cycle 4 day 1, and at cycle 7 day 1. The material was CD4+ or CD8+ T cells sorted from blood, obtained in a trial of the OX40 agonist ivuxolimab. The chain has TRBV9 and TRBJ2-1; D unclear. This TCR was sampled from an adult with an advanced solid tumor such as melanoma, head and neck, liver or kidney cancer. The CDR3 nucleotides read TGTGCCAGCAGCCCGCGAAGGATGAACAATGAGCAGTTCTTC. This encodes CASSPRRMNNEQFF.